The clone carrying this TCR beta chain was detected once. Its antigen is not known. With CCR7-negative CD45RA+ TemRA cells, CD45RO+ cells were combined in CD8 memory. It was across several immunoSEQ plates that each subset's genomic DNA was evenly split. An approximately 200 ng quantity of DNA, 32,000 or so T cell genomes, went into the sorted-subset replicate PCRs. Generated by immunoSEQ multiplex PCR, the TCRdb table keeps only in-frame clones and is missing some. The sample lists more than 550,000 clones; 90% were seen once. The data derive from a study of shared clonotypes between healthy human individuals. Study observations and caveats: The generation probabilities recorded for non-shared clonotypes fell below those of clonotypes shared by all four donors.

This TCR came from a man aged 18 to 35 in good health. Some clones in this sample may be carry-over from other donors' samples. The sample was memory CD8+ T cells from PBMCs. The subset denotes: CD45RO+ cells pooled with CCR7-negative TemRA cells.

CDR3 amino acids: CASSLGSPDRGIDYGYTF. The DNA of the CDR3 is TGTGCCAGCAGCTTAGGGAGCCCCGACAGGGGGATCGACTATGGCTACACCTTC. This chain links TRBV7-9 with TRBJ1-2, with 9 bases fitting TRBD1. The germline V gene encodes CDR1 SEHNR and CDR2 FQNEAQ (reference sequence). The CDR3 is made up of 18 amino acids. Unmatched junction bases numbered 12, after V lost 1 base and J lost 3 bases.